The rows below give T cell receptor beta chains drawn from one sample of a study of glioma-infiltrating T cells after dendritic cell vaccination. Produced via immunoSEQ multiplex PCR; TCRdb's table is partial and in-frame only. The repertoire holds fewer than 65,000 clones, 89% seen once, with roughly 5% in the top ten. The specimen comprised blood, sampled after dendritic cell vaccination. The receptors shown here come from a human donor with glioblastoma. Both conserved end residues are part of each CDR3. D genes are given only for firm matches. Clone size is shown for a subset of rows, as once, few, many or a class of expanded clone.

D gene	V gene	clone size	J gene	CDR3 DNA	CDR3 protein
.	TRBV10-2	.	TRBJ2-3	TGCGCCAGCAGTTTATATCGCACAGATACGCAGTATTTT	CASSLYRTDTQYF
.	TRBV2	.	TRBJ1-4	TGTGCCAGCAGGGGGACACGCGGTGAAAAACTGTTTTTT	CASRGTRGEKLFF
.	TRBV28	.	TRBJ1-1	TGTGCCAGCAGCGCGAGGCTCACTGAAGCTTTCTTT	CASSARLTEAFF
TRBD2	TRBV7-2	.	TRBJ2-1	TGTGCCAGCAGCTCCCCCGGGACTAGCGGAAATGAGCAGTTCTTC	CASSSPGTSGNEQFF
TRBD2	TRBV11-2	once	TRBJ2-2	TGTGCCAGCAGCTTAGCTAAAGCGGGAGGGAACATACCCGGGGAGCTGTTTTTT	CASSLAKAGGNIPGELFF
.	TRBV30	few	TRBJ2-6	TGTGCCTGGAACGGGAAGGACTCTGGGGCCAACGTCCTGACTTTC	CAWNGKDSGANVLTF
.	TRBV18	.	TRBJ2-3	TGTGCCAGCTCACCGTCCCAACATCCTAGCACAGATACGCAGTATTTT	CASSPSQHPSTDTQYF
.	TRBV5-1	.	TRBJ2-5	TGCGCCAGCAGCTTACATCAAGAGACCCAGTACTTC	CASSLHQETQYF
.	TRBV28	.	TRBJ1-1	TGTGCCAGCCAGATTAATTGGGGGGGCACTGAAGCTTTCTTT	CASQINWGGTEAFF
TRBD1	TRBV11-2	.	TRBJ2-7	TGTGCCAGCAGCTTCCGCAGGGGGCCGGGACTCTCCTACGAGCAGTACTTC	CASSFRRGPGLSYEQYF
.	TRBV28	.	TRBJ2-1	TGTGCCAGCAGTTTGGCGCGGGAGCAGTTCTTC	CASSLAREQFF
.	TRBV6-5	once	TRBJ2-6	TGTGCCAGCAGTTACCAGGGGGGCTGGGCCAACGTCCTGACTTTC	CASSYQGGWANVLTF
TRBD2	TRBV10-3	.	TRBJ2-1	TGTGCCATCAAAAGTAGCGGGAGGGACAATGAGCAGTTCTTC	CAIKSSGRDNEQFF
TRBD2	TRBV25-1	.	TRBJ2-1	TGTGCCAGCAGTGAATACGGGGGAGGGACGTACTCCTACAATGAGCAGTTCTTC	CASSEYGGGTYSYNEQFF
TRBD1	TRBV5-8	.	TRBJ1-3	TGTGCCAGCAGCAAGGACAGGGTGGGCTCTGGAAACACCATATATTTT	CASSKDRVGSGNTIYF
.	TRBV6-5	.	TRBJ1-4	TGTGCCAGCAGTTTAACAGGGACCACTAATGAAAAACTGTTTTTT	CASSLTGTTNEKLFF
.	TRBV19	.	TRBJ1-2	TGTGCCAGTAACCAGACCCCTAGGAGCTACACCTTC	CASNQTPRSYTF
.	TRBV7-8	once	TRBJ1-2	TGTGCCAGCAGCTTAGGATTAAGTTGGAGGGACTACACCTTC	CASSLGLSWRDYTF
TRBD2	TRBV27	.	TRBJ2-3	TGTGCCAGCAGTCCTCTAGCGGGAAATTTAGATACGCAGTATTTT	CASSPLAGNLDTQYF
TRBD1	TRBV19	.	TRBJ2-7	TGTGCCAGTAGTCCGGGACAGACCTACGAGCAGTACTTC	CASSPGQTYEQYF
TRBD1	TRBV19	.	TRBJ1-3	TGTGCCAGTTGGGACAGACAACTCTCTGGAAACACCATATATTTT	CASWDRQLSGNTIYF
TRBD2	TRBV6-6	.	TRBJ2-1	TGTGCCAGCAGAGCTAGCGGGAGGGCCTTACACAATGAGCAGTTCTTC	CASRASGRALHNEQFF
TRBD1	TRBV18	.	TRBJ2-5	TGTGCCAGCTCTCCGGACAGGGCAGAGACCCAGTACTTC	CASSPDRAETQYF
.	TRBV27	.	TRBJ1-4	TGTGCCAGCAGTTTCACAGGGAAAACTGAAAAACTGTTTTTT	CASSFTGKTEKLFF
.	TRBV7-9	.	TRBJ2-3	TGTGCCAGCAGCTTACCCTACGGACTCACAGATACGCAGTATTTT	CASSLPYGLTDTQYF
.	TRBV5-4	.	TRBJ1-3	TGTGCCAGCAGCGGCGGGGGGGCTTGGGGAAACACCATATATTTT	CASSGGGAWGNTIYF
TRBD1	TRBV28	.	TRBJ2-3	TGTGCCAGCAGGGGGGGACAGGGGGCCGGAGATACGCAGTATTTT	CASRGGQGAGDTQYF
.	TRBV5-1	once	TRBJ2-5	TGCGCCAGCGGGCCGGGATCGGTGAGGGAGACCCAGTACTTC	CASGPGSVRETQYF
.	TRBV15	.	TRBJ2-2	TGTGCCACCAGTGGGGGTTCTAGCGAGACCGGGGAGCTGTTTTTT	CATSGGSSETGELFF
.	TRBV6-6	.	TRBJ2-7	TGTGCCAGCAGGGAGATAGAGCGGACCTCCTACGAGCAGTACTTC	CASREIERTSYEQYF
.	TRBV7-9	.	TRBJ1-3	TGTGCCAGCAGCTCGATAAAAGACAGGTGGGCCCCTGGAAACACCATATATTTT	CASSSIKDRWAPGNTIYF
.	TRBV5-1	.	TRBJ1-3	TGCGCCAGTCTCTTTATACAGGGAGCTGGAAACACCATATATTTT	CASLFIQGAGNTIYF
TRBD1	TRBV5-1	.	TRBJ2-7	TGCGCCAGCAGCACAGGGCCGACCTGGACAGGGCCCCACGAGCAGTACTTC	CASSTGPTWTGPHEQYF
.	TRBV6-4	.	TRBJ2-2	TGTGCCAGCAGAGGCAGGGCCACCGGGGAGCTGTTTTTT	CASRGRATGELFF
.	TRBV7-8	.	TRBJ1-5	TGTGCCAGCAGCTCAAGGACAGTCAATCAGCCCCAGCATTTT	CASSSRTVNQPQHF
TRBD1	TRBV29-1	.	TRBJ2-5	TGCAGCGTTTCGGGACAGGGACAAGAGACCCAGTACTTC	CSVSGQGQETQYF
TRBD2	TRBV9	.	TRBJ2-2	TGTGCCAGCAGCGTAGTCGGACTAGCAACCGGGGAGCTGTTTTTT	CASSVVGLATGELFF
.	TRBV28	.	TRBJ2-3	TGTGCCAGCAGTTCACCGTGGGGGGAGGGCACAGATACGCAGTATTTT	CASSSPWGEGTDTQYF
TRBD1	TRBV4-1	.	TRBJ1-1	TGCGCCAGCAGCCAAGGCTTCGGACAGGTCGAGAACACTGAAGCTTTCTTT	CASSQGFGQVENTEAFF
.	TRBV15	.	TRBJ1-1	TGTGCCACCAGCAGAGAGAGTAACACTGAAGCTTTCTTT	CATSRESNTEAFF
TRBD1	TRBV4-2	.	TRBJ2-2	TGTGCCAGCAGCCAAACCCTAACAGGGGGTCACACCGGGGAGCTGTTTTTT	CASSQTLTGGHTGELFF
TRBD2	TRBV5-1	.	TRBJ2-1	TGCGCCAGCAGCTTGGGGGGGAGGGAAGACAATGAGCAGTTCTTC	CASSLGGREDNEQFF
TRBD2	TRBV6-4	.	TRBJ2-1	TGTGCCAGCAGTGAACTAGCGGGAGGCTACAATGAGCAGTTCTTC	CASSELAGGYNEQFF
TRBD2	TRBV7-8	.	TRBJ2-1	TGTGCCAGCAGCTTAGGACTAGCCTCCTACAATGAGCAGTTCTTC	CASSLGLASYNEQFF
TRBD1	TRBV6-5	medium-sized	TRBJ1-1	TGTGCCAGCAGTACTTACAGGGGAGAAGCTTTCTTT	CASSTYRGEAFF
TRBD2	TRBV5-1	.	TRBJ2-1	TGCGCCAGCAGCCAACTAGCGGCCTCCTACAATGAGCAGTTCTTC	CASSQLAASYNEQFF
TRBD1	TRBV7-9	.	TRBJ1-6	TGTGCCAGCAGCTTACAACAGGGGGCAGCTGGGAATTCACCCCTCCACTTT	CASSLQQGAAGNSPLHF
TRBD1	TRBV5-1	.	TRBJ2-7	TGCGCCAGCAGCGCGGGGGACAGGGCCTACGAGCAGTACTTC	CASSAGDRAYEQYF
TRBD1	TRBV7-9	.	TRBJ2-7	TGTGCCAGCAGCTCAATGCGGACAGGGAGCCACGAGCAGTACTTC	CASSSMRTGSHEQYF
TRBD2	TRBV5-4	.	TRBJ2-6	TGTGCCAGCAGCTTGGGACTAGCGGGAGAGGCACTCTCTGGGGCCAACGTCCTGACTTTC	CASSLGLAGEALSGANVLTF
.	TRBV2	.	TRBJ1-5	TGTGCCAGCAGTGATGGTACGACGGGGGTCGGCAATCAGCCCCAGCATTTT	CASSDGTTGVGNQPQHF
TRBD2	TRBV9	.	TRBJ2-1	TGTGCCAGCAGCGCCCGGGGGGGCGGGATGGGGTCGGGTGAGCAGTTCTTC	CASSARGGGMGSGEQFF
TRBD2	TRBV29-1	once	TRBJ2-7	TGCAGCGCGACTAGCGGGGTCTACGAGCAGTACTTC	CSATSGVYEQYF
.	TRBV5-5	medium-sized	TRBJ1-3	TGTGCCAGCAGCTTGTTTCCCCCGCGGCCCACTGGAAACACCATATATTTT	CASSLFPPRPTGNTIYF
.	TRBV7-2	once	TRBJ1-6	TGTGCCAGCAGCTTGGGGCAGGGCCCCTTGCCCCTCCACTTT	CASSLGQGPLPLHF